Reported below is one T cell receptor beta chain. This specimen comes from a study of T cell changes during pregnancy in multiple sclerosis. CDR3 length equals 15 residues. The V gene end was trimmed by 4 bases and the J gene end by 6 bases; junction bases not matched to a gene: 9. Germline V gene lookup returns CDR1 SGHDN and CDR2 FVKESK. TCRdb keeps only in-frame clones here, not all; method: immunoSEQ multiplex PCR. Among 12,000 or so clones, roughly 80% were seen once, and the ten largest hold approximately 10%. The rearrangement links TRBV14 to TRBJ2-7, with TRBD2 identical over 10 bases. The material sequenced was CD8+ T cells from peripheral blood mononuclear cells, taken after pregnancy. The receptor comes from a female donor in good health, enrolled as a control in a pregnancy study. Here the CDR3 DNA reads TGTGCCAGCAGCCCTCTAGCGGGAGAAGGGTTCGAGCAGTACTTC. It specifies CASSPLAGEGFEQYF.